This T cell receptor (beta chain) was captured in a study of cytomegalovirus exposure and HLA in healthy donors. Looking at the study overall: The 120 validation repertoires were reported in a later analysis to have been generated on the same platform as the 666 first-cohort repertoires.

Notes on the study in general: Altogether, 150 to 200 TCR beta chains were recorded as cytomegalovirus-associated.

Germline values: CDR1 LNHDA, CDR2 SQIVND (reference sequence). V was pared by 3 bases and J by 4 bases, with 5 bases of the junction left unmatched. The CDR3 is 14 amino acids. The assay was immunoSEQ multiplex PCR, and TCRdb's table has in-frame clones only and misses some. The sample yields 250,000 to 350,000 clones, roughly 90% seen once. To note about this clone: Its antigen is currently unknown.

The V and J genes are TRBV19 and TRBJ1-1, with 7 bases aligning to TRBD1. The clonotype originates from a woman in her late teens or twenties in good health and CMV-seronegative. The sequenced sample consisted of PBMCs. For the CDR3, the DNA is TGTGCCAGTAGTATGTCAGGGGGAGTCACTGAAGCTTTCTTT. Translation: CASSMSGGVTEAFF.